The rows below give T cell receptor beta chains drawn from one sample of a study of T cell repertoires in aging, cancer and after chemotherapy. Via MiXCR, TCRdb re-called the multiplex PCR reads, giving one row per CDR3 protein. The sample carries more than 15,000 distinct CDR3 sequences, roughly 53% recorded once. The sequenced sample consisted of blood. The source is a human donor in good health. The CDR3 runs from the conserved cysteine through the conserved F or W. The order of the fields is V gene, D gene, J gene, CDR3 protein. A D gene is named only where the DNA matches it firmly.

TRBV11-1	.	TRBJ2-3	CASRSGRATDTQYF
TRBV24-1	.	TRBJ2-5	CATRETGSETQYF
TRBV5-6	.	TRBJ2-3	CASSQKYTDTQYF
TRBV18	TRBD1	TRBJ2-7	CASSPGTGGDEQYF
TRBV11-2	.	TRBJ2-7	CASSLGRVEYF
TRBV19	.	TRBJ1-1	CASSIAGTEAFF
TRBV15	.	TRBJ2-7	CATGRFFGEQYF
TRBV19	TRBD2	TRBJ2-1	CARLSGREQFF
TRBV19	TRBD2	TRBJ2-5	CASSIRAGAETQYF
TRBV6-1	.	TRBJ2-1	CASSVTRYYNEQFF
TRBV29-1	TRBD2	TRBJ2-5	CSVPRGTSGSGETQYF
TRBV15	.	TRBJ2-5	CATSRAGTGKETQYF
TRBV30	.	TRBJ1-2	CAWSRWGAYGYTF
TRBV6-6	.	TRBJ1-1	CASSYSQGPEAFF
TRBV24-1	.	TRBJ2-2	CATRQGTDTGELFF
TRBV6-5	.	TRBJ2-7	CASTLLGSKGGEQYF
TRBV5-1	TRBD1	TRBJ2-7	CASSRGQGTYEQYF
TRBV19	TRBD1	TRBJ1-5	CASSKGAVNQPQHF
TRBV10-3	TRBD1	TRBJ2-7	CAISEGQGKYEQYF
TRBV6-6	TRBD2	TRBJ2-7	CAGGTSGKQYF
TRBV12-3/TRBV12-4	.	TRBJ2-3	CASTLGNPAARTHTQYF
TRBV29-1	.	TRBJ2-7	CSVEGLLVPDEQYF